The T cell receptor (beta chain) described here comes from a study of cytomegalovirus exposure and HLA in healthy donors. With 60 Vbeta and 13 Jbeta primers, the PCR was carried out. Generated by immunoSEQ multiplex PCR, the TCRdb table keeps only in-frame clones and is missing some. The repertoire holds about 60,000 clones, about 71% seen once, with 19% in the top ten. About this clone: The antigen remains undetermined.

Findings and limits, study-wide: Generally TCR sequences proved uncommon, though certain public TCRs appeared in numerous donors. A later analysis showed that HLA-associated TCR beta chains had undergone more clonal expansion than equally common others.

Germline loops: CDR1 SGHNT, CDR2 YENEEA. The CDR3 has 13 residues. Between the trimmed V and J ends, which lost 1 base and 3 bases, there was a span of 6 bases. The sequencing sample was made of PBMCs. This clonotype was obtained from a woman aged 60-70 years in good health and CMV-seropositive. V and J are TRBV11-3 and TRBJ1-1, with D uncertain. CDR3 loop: CASSLVADTEAFF. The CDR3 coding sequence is TGTGCCAGCAGCTTAGTGGCAGACACTGAAGCTTTCTTT.